This TCR beta chain was sequenced for a study of identical twins' blood T cells. Study-level background: Some 50 million reads covered about six alpha-chain and about six beta-chain libraries.

This clonotype has a handful of counts. Per the study methods: Each donor had about 95,000 to nearly 550,000 clonotypes. From the 5' RACE reads, TCRdb called clonotypes with MiXCR, one entry per CDR3 protein. TCRdb, rather than the study authors, made the V and J calls. The table lists 350,000 to 450,000 distinct CDR3 sequences, 25% to 35% of them singletons. With 2 bases removed from V and 4 bases from J, the gap between germline ends came to 12 bases. CDR1 is DFQATT and CDR2 is SNEGSKA in the germline V gene (reference sequence). The CDR3 covers 14 residues. The chain carries TRBV20-1 and TRBJ2-1, with D maybe TRBD2 (5 bases). The sequenced sample consisted of PBMCs. This receptor was identified in a woman aged 18-50 years in good health. CDR3 sequence (DNA): TGCAGTGCTAGATCCGGGATAAGGTACAATGAGCAGTTCTTC. It is translated as CSARSGIRYNEQFF.